These T cell receptor beta chains were read from a single sample in a study of blood T cell repertoires in COVID-19. Sequencing used immunoSEQ multiplex PCR; TCRdb keeps in-frame clones, though not all of them. The table has about 210,000 clones, more than 75% seen once. The sequencing sample was made of PBMCs or T cells enriched from blood (not recorded which). Receptor source: a man between 35 and 55 years old with acute COVID-19. The CDR3 runs from the conserved cysteine through the conserved F or W. The D gene is left open where the match is weak. Not all rows give a size; the values are once, few, many and, for expanded clones, a class.

>TRBV5-1|TRBJ2-7|NA|NA
CASSLEGFSYEQYF
TGCGCCAGCAGCTTGGAGGGGTTTTCCTACGAGCAGTACTTC
>TRBV11-3|TRBJ2-2|NA|NA
CASSPTAAGELFF
TGTGCCAGCAGCCCCACCGCGGCCGGGGAGCTGTTTTTT
>TRBV7-2|TRBJ1-4|NA|NA
CASSSRTATNEKLFF
TGTGCCAGCAGCTCCAGGACAGCAACTAATGAAAAACTGTTTTTT
>TRBV7-2|TRBJ2-2|once|NA
CASTTLLGRNTGELFF
TGTGCCAGCACTACTCTTCTGGGCCGGAACACCGGGGAGCTGTTTTTT
>TRBV27|TRBJ2-2|NA|TRBD1
CASRRDSWAGELFF
TGTGCCAGCAGACGGGACAGCTGGGCCGGGGAGCTGTTTTTT
>TRBV28|TRBJ1-6|NA|NA
CASRSDNSPLHF
TGTGCCAGCAGGTCTGATAATTCACCCCTCCACTTT
>TRBV28|TRBJ1-5|many|NA
CASRETPNQPQHF
TGTGCCAGCCGCGAGACACCAAATCAGCCCCAGCATTTT
>TRBV28|TRBJ1-4|NA|TRBD1
CASRRQGVITNEKLFF
TGTGCCAGCAGGCGACAGGGGGTTATAACTAATGAAAAACTGTTTTTT
>TRBV5-4|TRBJ2-7|NA|TRBD2
CASSLGLAGGSSYEQYF
TGTGCCAGCAGCTTAGGACTAGCGGGAGGGAGCTCCTACGAGCAGTACTTC
>TRBV7-3|TRBJ2-7|NA|TRBD1
CASSWGQAYEQYF
TGTGCCAGCAGCTGGGGACAGGCCTACGAGCAGTACTTC
>TRBV3-1/TRBV3-2|TRBJ1-2|NA|NA
CASSPLGGERYYGYTF
TGTGCCAGCAGCCCGTTGGGAGGGGAGCGGTACTATGGCTACACCTTC
>TRBV9|TRBJ2-7|once|TRBD1
CASSARGQGAGEQYF
TGTGCCAGCAGTGCCCGGGGACAGGGGGCGGGGGAGCAGTACTTC
>TRBV7-6|TRBJ2-7|NA|NA
CASSTSRALVGEQYF
TGTGCCAGCAGCACCTCCCGAGCCCTAGTTGGGGAGCAGTACTTC
>TRBV4-1|TRBJ1-5|NA|TRBD1
CASSQDLGQGRPQHF
TGCGCCAGCAGCCAAGACTTGGGACAGGGGAGGCCCCAGCATTTT
>TRBV5-1|TRBJ2-7|NA|TRBD2
CASSSSGRRLYEQYF
TGCGCCAGCAGCTCGAGCGGGAGGAGGTTGTACGAGCAGTACTTC
>TRBV18|TRBJ2-3|once|TRBD2
CASSPVSGIKSTDTQYF
TGTGCCAGCTCACCAGTTAGCGGGATAAAGAGCACAGATACGCAGTATTTT
>TRBV15|TRBJ2-2|NA|NA
CATSSKTTVTGELFF
TGTGCCACCAGCAGCAAGACTACCGTTACCGGGGAGCTGTTTTTT
>TRBV15|TRBJ2-2|once|TRBD1
CATSERQGGEAGELFF
TGTGCCACCAGCGAGAGACAGGGCGGAGAAGCCGGGGAGCTGTTTTTT
>TRBV5-1|TRBJ2-3|NA|TRBD2
CASSLGTSGKSTDTQYF
TGCGCCAGCAGCTTGGGGACTAGCGGGAAAAGCACAGATACGCAGTATTTT
>TRBV28|TRBJ1-5|NA|NA
CASSLGGTDGNQPQHF
TGTGCCAGCAGTCTGGGGGGAACAGATGGCAATCAGCCCCAGCATTTT
>TRBV11-1|TRBJ1-4|once|NA
CASSLVTEEKLFF
TGTGCCAGCAGCTTAGTGACAGAGGAAAAACTGTTTTTT
>TRBV6-5|TRBJ1-1|once|TRBD1
CASIWGQENTEAFF
TGTGCCAGCATCTGGGGACAGGAGAACACTGAAGCTTTCTTT
>TRBV9|TRBJ2-3|once|TRBD2
CASSVPPAGRKGADTQYF
TGTGCCAGCAGTGTACCCCCAGCGGGGCGTAAGGGCGCAGATACGCAGTATTTT
>TRBV7-6|TRBJ1-5|NA|TRBD1
CASSRRQGPDQPQHF
TGTGCCAGCAGCAGAAGACAGGGGCCAGATCAGCCCCAGCATTTT
>TRBV28|TRBJ2-7|NA|NA
CASYRGAYEQYF
TGTGCCAGCTACCGCGGAGCCTACGAGCAGTACTTC
>TRBV30|TRBJ2-1|NA|NA
CAWLKVRGGADEQFF
TGTGCCTGGCTCAAAGTAAGGGGAGGAGCGGATGAGCAGTTCTTC
>TRBV7-9|TRBJ1-2|NA|NA
CASSLPPGQRYGYTF
TGTGCCAGCAGCTTACCTCCAGGGCAGCGATATGGCTACACCTTC
>TRBV18|TRBJ1-4|NA|TRBD1
CASSPPGQGVKKLFF
TGTGCCAGCTCACCACCGGGACAGGGTGTTAAGAAACTGTTTTTT
>TRBV11-1|TRBJ2-3|NA|NA
CASFAEDPDTQYF
TGTGCCAGCTTCGCGGAGGATCCAGATACGCAGTATTTT
>TRBV25-1|TRBJ1-5|once|NA
CASQPPGTKNQPQHF
TGTGCCAGCCAACCTCCGGGAACAAAAAATCAGCCCCAGCATTTT
>TRBV7-6|TRBJ1-2|NA|NA
CASSPDFRAFPNYGYTF
TGTGCCAGCAGCCCGGACTTTAGAGCATTCCCTAACTATGGCTACACCTTC
>TRBV5-1|TRBJ1-3|NA|NA
CASSLGTASSGNTIYF
TGCGCCAGCAGCTTGGGTACAGCCTCCTCTGGAAACACCATATATTTT
>TRBV3-1/TRBV3-2|TRBJ2-7|NA|TRBD1
CASSQDRLLSRGTGGGEQYF
TGTGCCAGCAGCCAAGATCGATTACTCTCCAGAGGGACAGGGGGCGGCGAGCAGTACTTC
>TRBV27|TRBJ2-7|NA|NA
CASSFGTDMLGQYF
TGTGCCAGCAGTTTCGGGACTGACATGCTGGGGCAGTACTTC
>TRBV27|TRBJ2-5|NA|NA
CASSERPGHAYQETQYF
TGTGCCAGCAGCGAGAGGCCGGGACATGCGTACCAAGAGACCCAGTACTTC
>TRBV2|TRBJ2-4|NA|NA
CASSRETKNIQYF
TGTGCCAGCAGTCGGGAGACCAAAAACATTCAGTACTTC
>TRBV27|TRBJ1-5|NA|NA
CASRDGGGRQPQHF
TGTGCCAGCAGGGATGGGGGGGGTAGGCAGCCCCAGCATTTT
>TRBV24-1|TRBJ2-3|once|TRBD2
CATSGASGTSADTQYF
TGTGCCACCAGTGGGGCTAGCGGGACATCTGCAGATACGCAGTATTTT
>TRBV6-5|TRBJ1-4|once|TRBD1
CASGRTGNNNEKLFF
TGTGCCAGCGGTAGGACAGGGAATAATAATGAAAAACTGTTTTTT
>TRBV15|TRBJ1-2|NA|NA
CATSSSSRGNYGYTF
NA
>TRBV7-9|TRBJ1-4|few|TRBD1
CASSYRGRQEKLFF
TGTGCCAGCAGCTACAGGGGGCGCCAAGAAAAACTGTTTTTT
>TRBV7-9|TRBJ2-7|NA|NA
CASGREFDEQYF
TGTGCCAGCGGACGGGAATTCGACGAGCAGTACTTC
>TRBV5-1|TRBJ1-2|NA|TRBD1
CASSSGQGSKGYTF
TGCGCCAGCAGCTCGGGACAGGGAAGTAAGGGCTACACCTTC
>TRBV27|TRBJ2-5|NA|NA
CASSPRVPETQYF
TGTGCCAGCAGCCCGAGGGTTCCGGAGACCCAGTACTTC
>TRBV3-1/TRBV3-2|TRBJ1-5|NA|NA
CASSQVTGGQPQHF
TGTGCCAGCAGCCAAGTCACGGGTGGGCAGCCCCAGCATTTT
>TRBV3-1/TRBV3-2|TRBJ1-3|NA|NA
CASREIGVGTIYF
TGTGCCAGCAGGGAGATTGGAGTTGGCACCATATATTTT
>TRBV12-5|TRBJ1-2|NA|TRBD1
CASGPSTGTGANYGYTF
TGTGCTAGTGGTCCATCAACCGGGACAGGGGCTAACTATGGCTACACCTTC
>TRBV6-5|TRBJ1-2|NA|NA
CASSPVRGGYTF
TGTGCCAGCAGCCCAGTTAGGGGTGGCTACACCTTC
>TRBV28|TRBJ1-4|few|TRBD1
CASRAAGGWGEKLFF
TGTGCCAGCAGGGCGGCAGGGGGCTGGGGTGAAAAACTGTTTTTT
>TRBV28|TRBJ1-5|NA|TRBD1
CASRRGQGGMVGQPQHF
TGTGCCAGCAGACGTGGACAGGGAGGTATGGTCGGTCAGCCCCAGCATTTT
>TRBV4-2|TRBJ2-1|NA|TRBD2
CASSPRTSGIYEQFF
TGTGCCAGCAGCCCCAGGACTAGCGGGATCTATGAGCAGTTCTTC
>TRBV28|TRBJ1-1|NA|TRBD1
CASSLPTGTAFF
TGTGCCAGCAGTTTGCCGACAGGGACAGCTTTCTTT
>TRBV5-1|TRBJ1-1|NA|NA
CASRPQGNTEAFF
TGCGCCAGCCGACCCCAGGGGAACACTGAAGCTTTCTTT
>TRBV27|TRBJ2-5|NA|NA
CASSLRLAIRETQYF
TGTGCCAGCAGTTTACGGCTAGCGATACGAGAGACCCAGTACTTC